This TCR beta chain was recovered during a study of T-cell reconstitution after alpha-beta-depleted transplantation in children. Study-wide findings and caveats: Some patients owed their high day-60 TCRbeta diversity to surviving recipient T cells and thymic progenitors. It was reported that alpha-beta T cells came from several hundred expanded graft clones (about two months after transplant).

Unique molecular identifiers were used to barcode this TCRbeta library. TCRdb independently ran MiXCR on the PCR reads; one entry per CDR3 protein. This table has 120,000 to 150,000 distinct CDR3 sequences, 8% to 10% appearing once. This clonotype was found many times. What it binds is not known. The CDR3 contains 14 residues. The J segment lost 2 bases and the V segment lost 6 bases, leaving 4 bases of the junction unmatched. Sequenced material: PBMCs, mostly from graft donor cells, taken 180 days after TCRalphabeta/CD19-depleted stem cell transplant. The clonotype was recovered from a female patient between 2 and 15 years old who had a stem cell transplant for congenital amegakaryocytic thrombocytopenia, so the T cells may come from the graft donor. The chain has TRBV12-3 or TRBV12-4 and TRBJ2-1; TRBD2 matches at 7 bases. The CDR3 region is CASSPGGPYNEQFF. The DNA for the CDR3 is TGTGCCAGCAGCCCGGGAGGTCCCTACAATGAGCAGTTCTTC.